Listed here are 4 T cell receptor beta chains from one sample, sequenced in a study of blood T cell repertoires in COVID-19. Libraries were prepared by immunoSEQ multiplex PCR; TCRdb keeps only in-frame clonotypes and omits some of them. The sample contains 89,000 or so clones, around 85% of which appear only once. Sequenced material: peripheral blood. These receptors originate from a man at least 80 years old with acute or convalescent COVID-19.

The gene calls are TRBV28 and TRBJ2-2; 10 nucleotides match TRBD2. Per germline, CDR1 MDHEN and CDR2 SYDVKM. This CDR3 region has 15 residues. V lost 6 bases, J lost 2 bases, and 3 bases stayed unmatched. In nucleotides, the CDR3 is TGTGCCAGCAGAACTAGCGGGATCAACACCGGGGAGCTGTTTTTT. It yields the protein CASRTSGINTGELFF.

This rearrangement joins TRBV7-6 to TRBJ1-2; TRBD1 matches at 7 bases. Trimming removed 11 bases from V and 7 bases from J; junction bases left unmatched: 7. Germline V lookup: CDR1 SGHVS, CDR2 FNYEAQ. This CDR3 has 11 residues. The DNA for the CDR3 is TGTGCCCCTACAGGGGTCGGTGGCTACACCTTC. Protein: CAPTGVGGYTF.

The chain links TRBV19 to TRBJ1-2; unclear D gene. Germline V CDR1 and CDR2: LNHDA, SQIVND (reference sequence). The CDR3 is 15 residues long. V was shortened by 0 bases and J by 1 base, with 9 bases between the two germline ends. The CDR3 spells CASSIDSGINYGYTF. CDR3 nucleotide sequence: TGTGCCAGTAGTATAGATTCCGGGATTAACTATGGCTACACCTTC.

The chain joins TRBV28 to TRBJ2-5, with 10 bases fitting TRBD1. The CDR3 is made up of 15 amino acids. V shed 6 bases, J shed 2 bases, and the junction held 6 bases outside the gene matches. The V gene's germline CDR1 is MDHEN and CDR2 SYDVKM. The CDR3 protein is CASRSGGQGQETQYF. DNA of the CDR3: TGTGCCAGCAGATCAGGGGGACAGGGGCAAGAGACCCAGTACTTC.